This T cell receptor beta chain was captured by sequencing in a study of blood T cell repertoires in COVID-19. Germline V gives CDR1 ENHRY, CDR2 SYGVKD. Trimming removed 4 bases from V and 0 bases from J; junction bases left unmatched: 12. This CDR3 is 18 amino acids long. Produced via immunoSEQ multiplex PCR; TCRdb's table is partial and in-frame only. This repertoire shows 380,000 or so clones, more than 75% found once; its top ten account for under 1.5%. This receptor was obtained from a man aged 25-40 years who had recovered from COVID-19. The chain uses TRBV10-3 and TRBJ1-3, with 7 nucleotides matching TRBD1. Sequencing was done on a sample of PBMCs or T cells enriched from blood (not recorded which). The CDR3 is CAISGAIDRVSSGNTIYF. For the CDR3, the DNA is TGTGCCATCAGTGGAGCAATAGACAGGGTGTCCTCTGGAAACACCATATATTTT.